A single sample gave rise to the 26 T cell receptor beta chains below, sequenced in a study of CD8+CD57+ T cells in acquired aplastic anemia. Researchers used genomic DNA as the template to profile TCR beta VDJ and CDR3. In TCRdb, the reads were re-called with MiXCR into one record per CDR3 protein. Of around 500,000 distinct CDR3 sequences listed, approximately 33% were seen once; the top ten hold less than 0.85%. Patients included in sequencing had previously demonstrated CD8+CD57+ cell expansion by flow cytometry. The source material was sorted CD4+, CD8+, or CD8+CD57+ T cells (not recorded which) from PBMCs. All receptors come from a human donor with aplastic anemia.

This clonotype was recorded many times. The chain recombines TRBV29-1 with TRBJ1-1; D is perhaps TRBD1 (6 bases). Germline assignment: CDR1 SQVTM and CDR2 ANQGSEA. CDR3 length: 14 amino acids. Trimming pared 2 bases from V and 7 bases from J, leaving 17 bases between. This CDR3 reads CSVEYRDSYYEAFF. Here the CDR3 DNA reads TGCAGCGTTGAATACAGGGACTCGTACTATGAAGCTTTCTTT.

CDR3 protein: CASSASGIGTDTQYF. The DNA for the CDR3 is TGTGCCAGCAGTGCTAGCGGGATAGGCACAGATACGCAGTATTTT. This chain links TRBV25-1 with TRBJ2-3; TRBD2 agrees at 9 bases. V shed 4 bases and J 1 base; nucleotides not matched to a gene: 3. Germline V CDR1 and CDR2: MGHDK, SYGVNS. The CDR3 runs to 15 residues.

The chain couples TRBV5-4 to TRBJ2-3; 10 bases line up with TRBD2. The CDR3 spans 15 residues. The V and J ends lost 2 bases and 1 base, in that order; junction bases with no gene match: 1. Germline V gene sequence: CDR1 SGHNT, CDR2 YYREEE (reference sequence). The CDR3 region has the DNA TGTGCCAGCAGCTTACTAGCGGGACGCACAGATACGCAGTATTTT. Protein product: CASSLLAGRTDTQYF.

This clonotype was counted ten times or more. This chain connects TRBV19 to TRBJ1-2; 9 nucleotides agree with TRBD1. Germline V gene lookup returns CDR1 LNHDA and CDR2 SQIVND (reference sequence). J lost 5 bases, V lost 5 bases, and 9 bases had no gene match. CDR3 length: 15 residues. The CDR3 sequence is CASSLSGTGTYGYTF. CDR3 nucleotides: TGTGCCAGTAGTTTATCCGGGACAGGGACATATGGCTACACCTTC.

With regard to this clonotype: A single base separates this from a much larger clone, so it may be a read error. This rearrangement joins TRBV19 to TRBJ2-2; D not resolved. CDR1 LNHDA and CDR2 SQIVND come from the germline V gene (reference sequence). The CDR3 is 12 amino acids. V was trimmed by 5 bases and J by 6 bases, leaving 7 bases between them. CDR3 bases: TGTGCCAGTAGTGGTAGGGCCGGGGAGCTGTTTTTT. Protein sequence: CASSGRAGELFF. The full variable domain, with the rest looked up from reference TRBV19 and TRBJ2-2, is DGGITQSPKYLFRKEGQNVTLSCEQNLNHDAMYWYRQDPGQGLRLIYYSQIVNDFQKGDIAEGYSVSREKKESFPLTVTSAQKNPTAFYLCASSGRAGELFFGEGSRLTVL.

As for this clonotype: This likely comes from a read error, as the CDR3 has no conserved phenylalanine or tryptophan at its end. This sequence joins TRBV10-3 and TRBJ2-4; D possibly corresponds to TRBD2 (6 bases). CDR1 ENHRY and CDR2 SYGVKD come from the germline V gene. CDR3 length: 13 amino acids. CDR3 bases: TGTGACATTAACCAGGGAGGAGGAAACATTCAGTACCTC. Its protein product is CDINQGGGNIQYL.

On this clonotype: At one boundary the junction diverges from the germline segment, which might be a read error. This chain connects TRBV7-3 to TRBJ1-5; 11 nucleotides agree with TRBD1. The CDR3 has 17 amino acids. CDR1 is SGHTA and CDR2 is FQGTGA in the germline V gene. CDR3 nucleotide sequence: TGTGCCAGCAGTTTAATCTGGGACAGGGGGAGCGATCAGCCCCAGCATTTT. This sequence encodes CASSLIWDRGSDQPQHF.

The chain recombines TRBV29-1 with TRBJ2-1, with 9 bases fitting TRBD1. The CDR3 runs 14 residues. V shed 7 bases, J shed 7 bases, and the junction held 11 bases outside the gene matches. The germline gives CDR1 SQVTM, CDR2 ANQGSEA. The CDR3 DNA reads TGCAGCGCCCTCGGGACAGGGCGCGCGAATGAGCAGTTCTTC. It translates to CSALGTGRANEQFF.

Only a few counts were recorded for this clonotype. The chain uses TRBV9 and TRBJ1-5, with unresolved D. V was cut by 0 bases and J by 6 bases, with 13 bases left in between. The germline V gene has CDR1 SGDLS and CDR2 YYNGEE. This CDR3 is 15 amino acids long. CDR3 region: CASSVGGGEGQPQHF. CDR3 sequence (DNA): TGTGCCAGCAGCGTAGGAGGTGGAGAGGGTCAGCCCCAGCATTTT. Supplemented by reference TRBV9 and TRBJ1-5, the full variable domain reads DSGVTQTPKHLITATGQRVTLRCSPRSGDLSVYWYQQSLDQGLQFLIQYYNGEERAKGNILERFSAQQFPDLHSELNLSSLELGDSALYFCASSVGGGEGQPQHFGDGTRLSIL.

This clonotype came up a few times. This rearrangement joins TRBV5-8 to TRBJ1-2; D is uncertain. The CDR3 totals 15 residues. Germline-derived CDR1 and CDR2 are SGHTS and YDEGEE. Trimming pared 4 bases from V and 4 bases from J, leaving 17 bases between. In DNA, the CDR3 is TGTGCCAGCAGCCTTCGAACCGGGGAAAGCTATGGCTACACCTTC. Encoded protein: CASSLRTGESYGYTF.

J is TRBJ1-2 and V is TRBV7-3, with 7 bases identical to TRBD1. Per germline, CDR1 SGHTA and CDR2 FQGTGA. The CDR3 sequence is 15 residues long. V gave up 1 base and J gave up 6 bases; unmatched junction bases: 8. DNA for the CDR3: TGTGCCAGCAGCTTAAAAGGGGGCCGACAAGATGGCTACACCTTC. This translates into CASSLKGGRQDGYTF.

The chain uses TRBV20-1 and TRBJ1-2; TRBD1 matches 7 bases. The germline CDR1 and CDR2 sequences are DFQATT and SNEGSKA (reference sequence). With 4 bases clipped from V and 0 bases from J, the junction kept 8 bases outside the gene matches. This CDR3 is built from 15 residues. CDR3 sequence: CSAILWDRANYGYTF. The CDR3 DNA is TGCAGTGCTATTCTCTGGGACAGAGCTAACTATGGCTACACCTTC.

This clonotype was picked up many times. CDR3 DNA: TGTGCCAGCAGTGTAGGCGACTCTGGCTACACCTTC. Translated: CASSVGDSGYTF. The chain carries TRBV25-1 and TRBJ1-2; D not certain. This CDR3 comprises 12 residues. V lost 4 bases to trimming and J lost 7 bases, with 10 bases between them. Germline assignment: CDR1 MGHDK and CDR2 SYGVNS.

In this sample, this clonotype turned up a few times. A much larger clone lies one base from this, so it may be a read error. The genes are TRBV19 and TRBJ1-3, with D perhaps matching TRBD1 (5 bases). The V gene lost 3 bases and the J gene lost 4 bases, with 13 bases spanning the gap. CDR1 LNHDA and CDR2 SQIVND come from the germline V gene (reference sequence). This CDR3 region has 15 residues. CDR3 nucleotide sequence: TGTGCCAGTAGTATGACCTCAGGGTCCGGAAACACCATATATTTT. Amino acid sequence: CASSMTSGSGNTIYF.

This clonotype has ten or more counts. The chain carries TRBV29-1 and TRBJ2-7, with TRBD2 as a possible D gene (5 bases). V was clipped by 1 base and J by 3 bases, with 19 bases between them. The length of the CDR3 is 16 residues. Germline-derived CDR1 and CDR2 are SQVTM and ANQGSEA. CDR3 sequence reads: CSVEGGLRLNLYEQYF. The CDR3, as DNA: TGCAGCGTTGAAGGAGGGCTCCGACTAAACCTCTACGAGCAGTACTTC.

Of note for this clonotype: The junction departs from germline at one end; a sequencing error may be responsible. The J gene is TRBJ2-7, the V gene TRBV10-1, with D hard to call. Germline V lookup: CDR1 WNHNN, CDR2 SYGVQD (reference sequence). The length of the CDR3 is 12 residues. The CDR3 DNA is TGCGCCAGCAGTGAAGCGACCTACGAGCAGTGCTTC. This gives the protein CASSEATYEQCF.

The rearrangement links TRBV9 to TRBJ2-3; 10 bases match TRBD2. Trimming at V came to 3 bases and at J to 6 bases, leaving 7 bases not matched to a gene. Germline V gives CDR1 SGDLS, CDR2 YYNGEE. The CDR3 covers 15 residues. The CDR3 bases are TGTGCCAGCAGCGAACCGGGACTAGCGTCTGATACGCAGTATTTT. Protein sequence: CASSEPGLASDTQYF.

This clonotype has only a few counts. The rearrangement links TRBV24-1 to TRBJ2-3, with 7 bases matching TRBD2. Germline V lookup: CDR1 KGHDR, CDR2 SFDVKD. Trimming took 6 bases from V and 5 from J; bases not matched to a gene: 10. The CDR3 has 15 residues. CDR3 sequence: CATSTGGSGRDTQYF. CDR3 DNA: TGTGCCACCAGTACTGGCGGGAGCGGTAGAGATACGCAGTATTTT.

In the case of this clonotype: This sequence may be a read error, since a much larger clone differs from it by one base. V gene TRBV7-3 combines with J gene TRBJ2-7, with D perhaps given as TRBD1 or TRBD2 (5 bases each). This CDR3 region has 16 residues. Germline CDR1 is SGHTA and CDR2 is FQGTGA. The CDR3 loop is CASRLTGAEEYYEQYF. The CDR3 DNA sequence: TGTGCCAGCCGCTTAACCGGGGCAGAAGAATACTACGAGCAGTACTTC. Based on the CDR3 plus reference TRBV7-3 and TRBJ2-7, the full variable domain is GAGVSQTPSNKVTEKGKYVELRCDPISGHTALYWYRQSLGQGPEFLIYFQGTGAADDSGLPNDRFFAVRPEGSVSTLKIQRTERGDSAVYLCASRLTGAEEYYEQYFGPGTRLTVT.

The V gene is TRBV2, the J gene TRBJ1-2, with a tentative D call TRBD1 (6 bases). Germline V gene lookup returns CDR1 SNHLY and CDR2 FYNNEI. CDR3 length: 13 residues. Trimming took 5 bases from V and 6 from J, leaving 13 bases between them. The CDR3 loop reads CASSLTGRHGYTF. Here the CDR3 DNA reads TGTGCCAGCAGTTTAACAGGGCGGCATGGCTACACCTTC.

With respect to this clonotype: A much larger clone lies a single base off, so this may be a read error. The chain links TRBV9 to TRBJ2-7; no clear D. Trimming left V 0 bases short and J 9 bases short, with 16 bases between. CDR1 SGDLS and CDR2 YYNGEE come from the germline V gene. This CDR3 has 14 amino acids. The CDR3 here is CASSVAGYDRGQYF. The CDR3 nucleotides read TGTGCCAGCAGCGTAGCCGGCTACGATCGCGGGCAGTACTTC.

This clonotype has just a few counts. The chain uses TRBV30 and TRBJ1-6; the D gene is possibly TRBD1 (5 bases). The CDR3 runs to 13 residues. V was cut by 2 bases and J by 11 bases, with 13 bases left in between. Germline V gene sequence: CDR1 GTSNPN, CDR2 SVGIG (reference sequence). CDR3 sequence reads: CAWSQSSGTPLHF. CDR3 nucleotide sequence: TGTGCCTGGAGTCAATCATCAGGGACACCCCTCCACTTT.

A word on this clonotype: A read error may account for a junction end that differs from germline. This rearrangement joins TRBV7-2 to TRBJ2-5, with 9 bases fitting TRBD2. Per germline, CDR1 SGHTA and CDR2 FQGNSA. The CDR3 covers 16 residues. The CDR3 here is CASSLGLAGSQETQYF. In DNA, the CDR3 is TGCGCCAGCAGCTTGGGCCTAGCGGGGAGTCAAGAGACCCAGTACTTC.

The table lists this clonotype with many counts. This chain links TRBV7-2 with TRBJ1-1; no firm D call. V lost 3 bases and J lost 0, with 2 bases in between. CDR3 length equals 12 residues. Germline V gives CDR1 SGHTA, CDR2 FQGNSA. The CDR3 nucleotides are TGTGCCAGCAGCTTTGTGAACACTGAAGCTTTCTTT. It specifies CASSFVNTEAFF.

This clonotype was observed many times. The chain carries TRBV25-1 and TRBJ2-2, with 12 bases fitting TRBD2. J gave up 8 bases and V 5 bases, and 9 bases lay outside the gene matches. The CDR3 has 16 residues. Germline V gives CDR1 MGHDK, CDR2 SYGVNS. The CDR3 here is CASSPRTSGKGGELFF. Here the CDR3 DNA reads TGTGCCAGCAGTCCGCGGACTAGCGGGAAAGGGGGGGAGCTGTTTTTT.

The V and J genes are TRBV19 and TRBJ2-1, with D hard to call. Trimming took 3 bases from V and 9 from J, leaving 18 bases between them. Germline CDR1 LNHDA, CDR2 SQIVND (reference sequence). The CDR3 contains 15 residues. CDR3 residues: CASSIELGEDPEQFF. Written as DNA, the CDR3 is TGTGCCAGTAGTATTGAGCTAGGAGAGGATCCTGAGCAGTTCTTC.